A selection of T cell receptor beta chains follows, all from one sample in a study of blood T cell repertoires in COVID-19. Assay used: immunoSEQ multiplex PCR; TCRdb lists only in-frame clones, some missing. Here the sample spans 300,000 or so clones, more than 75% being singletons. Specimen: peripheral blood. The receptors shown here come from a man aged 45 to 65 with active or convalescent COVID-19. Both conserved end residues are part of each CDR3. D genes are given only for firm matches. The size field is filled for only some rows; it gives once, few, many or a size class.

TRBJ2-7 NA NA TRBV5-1 CASSEGTPSYEQYF TGCGCCAGCAGCGAGGGTACCCCCTCCTACGAGCAGTACTTC
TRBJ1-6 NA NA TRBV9 CASSPGPGGSPLHF TGTGCCAGCAGCCCCGGTCCCGGGGGTTCACCCCTCCACTTT
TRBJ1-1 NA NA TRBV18 CASSPSRGVNTEAFF TGTGCCAGCTCACCGTCCAGGGGTGTGAACACTGAAGCTTTCTTT
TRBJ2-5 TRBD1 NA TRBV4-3 CASSQPGTEQETQYF TGCGCCAGCAGCCAACCCGGGACAGAACAAGAGACCCAGTACTTC
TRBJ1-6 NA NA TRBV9 CASSGGQGYYNSPLHF TGTGCCAGCAGCGGTGGACAAGGCTACTATAATTCACCCCTCCACTTT
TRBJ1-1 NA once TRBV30 CAWSQGSTEAFF TGTGCCTGGAGTCAGGGGAGCACTGAAGCTTTCTTT
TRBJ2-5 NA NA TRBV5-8 CASSLSRGVETQYF TGTGCCAGCAGCTTGTCCAGGGGTGTTGAGACCCAGTACTTC
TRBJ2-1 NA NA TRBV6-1 CASREPTGSSYNEQFF TGTGCCAGCAGAGAACCGACAGGAAGCTCCTACAATGAGCAGTTCTTC
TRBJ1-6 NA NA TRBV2 CASSVTGPSPLHF TGTGCCAGCAGTGTTACAGGGCCTTCACCCCTCCACTTT
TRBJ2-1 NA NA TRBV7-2 CASSFQQRKQFF TGTGCCAGCAGCTTTCAACAGCGGAAGCAGTTCTTC
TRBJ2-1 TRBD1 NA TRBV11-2 CASSPDRDNEQFF TGTGCCAGCAGCCCTGACAGGGACAATGAGCAGTTCTTC
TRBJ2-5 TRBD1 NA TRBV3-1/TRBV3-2 CASSQVSGTGGGKTQYF TGTGCCAGCAGCCAAGTATCAGGGACAGGGGGCGGAAAGACCCAGTACTTC
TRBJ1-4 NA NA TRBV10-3 CAIKGPGDEKLFF TGTGCCATCAAAGGGCCGGGAGATGAAAAACTGTTTTTT
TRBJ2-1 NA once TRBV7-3 CASSLNAGSDEQFF TGTGCCAGCAGCTTAAATGCAGGGTCGGATGAGCAGTTCTTC
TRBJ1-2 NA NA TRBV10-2 CASQGRKSNYGYTF TGCGCCAGCCAGGGCAGAAAATCTAACTATGGCTACACCTTC
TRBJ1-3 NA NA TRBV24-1 CATSGGSGNTIYF TGTGCCACCAGCGGGGGTTCTGGAAACACCATATATTTT
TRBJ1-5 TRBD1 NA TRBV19 CATWDRGGNQPQHF TGTGCCACCTGGGACAGGGGAGGCAATCAGCCCCAGCATTTT
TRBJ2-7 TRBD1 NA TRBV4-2 CASSQDGQGVGGGRHEQYF TGTGCCAGCAGCCAAGATGGACAGGGGGTCGGAGGGGGTCGTCACGAGCAGTACTTC
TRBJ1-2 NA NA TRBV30 CAWSTGLTGGYTF TGTGCCTGGAGTACAGGGTTAACTGGAGGCTACACCTTC
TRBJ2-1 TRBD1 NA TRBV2 CASSAYRGPYNEQFF TGTGCCAGCAGCGCATACAGGGGCCCCTACAATGAGCAGTTCTTC